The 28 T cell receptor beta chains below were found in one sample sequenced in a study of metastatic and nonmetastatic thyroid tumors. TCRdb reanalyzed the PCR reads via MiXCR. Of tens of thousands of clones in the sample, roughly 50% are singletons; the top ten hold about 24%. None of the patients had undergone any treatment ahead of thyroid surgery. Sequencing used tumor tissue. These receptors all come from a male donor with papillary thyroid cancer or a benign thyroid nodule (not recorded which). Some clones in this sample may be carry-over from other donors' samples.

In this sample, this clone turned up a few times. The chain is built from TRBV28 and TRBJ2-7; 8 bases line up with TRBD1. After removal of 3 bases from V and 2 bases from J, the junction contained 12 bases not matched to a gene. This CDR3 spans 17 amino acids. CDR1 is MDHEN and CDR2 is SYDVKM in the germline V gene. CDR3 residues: CASSFEYVGQDAYEQYF. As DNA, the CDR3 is TGTGCCAGCAGTTTCGAGTATGTGGGACAGGATGCCTACGAGCAGTACTTC.

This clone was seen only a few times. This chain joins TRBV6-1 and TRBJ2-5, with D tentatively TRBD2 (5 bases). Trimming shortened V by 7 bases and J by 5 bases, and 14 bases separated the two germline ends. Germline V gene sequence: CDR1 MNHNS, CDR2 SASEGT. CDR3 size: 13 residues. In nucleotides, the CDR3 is TGTGCCAGCACAGACTCGGAGGTTGAGACCCAGTACTTC. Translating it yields CASTDSEVETQYF.

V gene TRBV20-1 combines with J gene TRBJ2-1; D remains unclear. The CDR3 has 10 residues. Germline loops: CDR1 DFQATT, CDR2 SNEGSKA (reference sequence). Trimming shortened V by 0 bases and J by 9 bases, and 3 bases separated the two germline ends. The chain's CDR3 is CSARDREQFF. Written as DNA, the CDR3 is TGCAGTGCTAGAGATCGTGAGCAGTTCTTC.

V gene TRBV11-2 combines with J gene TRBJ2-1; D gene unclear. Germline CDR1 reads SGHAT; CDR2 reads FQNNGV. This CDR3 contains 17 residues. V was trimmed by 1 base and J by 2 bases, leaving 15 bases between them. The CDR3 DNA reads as TGTGCCAGCAGCTTAGTACGAAAGGGTGTTCCCTACAATGAGCAGTTCTTC. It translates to CASSLVRKGVPYNEQFF.

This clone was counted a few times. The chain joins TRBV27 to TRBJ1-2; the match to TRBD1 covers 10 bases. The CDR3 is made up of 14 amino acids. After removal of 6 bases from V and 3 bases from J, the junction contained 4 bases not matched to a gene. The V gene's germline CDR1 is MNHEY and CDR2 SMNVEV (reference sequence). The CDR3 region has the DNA TGTGCCAGCAGGACAGGGGGCGAATACTATGGCTACACCTTC. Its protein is CASRTGGEYYGYTF.

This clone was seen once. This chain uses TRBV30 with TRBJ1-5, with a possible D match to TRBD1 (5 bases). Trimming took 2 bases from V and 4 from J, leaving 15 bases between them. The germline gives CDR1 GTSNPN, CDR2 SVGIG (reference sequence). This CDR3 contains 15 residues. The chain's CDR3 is CAWSPRTPSNQPQHF. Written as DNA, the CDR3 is TGTGCCTGGAGTCCAAGGACACCCTCAAATCAGCCCCAGCATTTT.

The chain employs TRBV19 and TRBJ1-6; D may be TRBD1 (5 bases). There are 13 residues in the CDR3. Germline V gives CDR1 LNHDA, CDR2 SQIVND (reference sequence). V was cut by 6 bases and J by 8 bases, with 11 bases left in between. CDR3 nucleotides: TGTGCCAGTAGACAGGTTTCGGATTCACCCCTCCACTTT. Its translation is CASRQVSDSPLHF.

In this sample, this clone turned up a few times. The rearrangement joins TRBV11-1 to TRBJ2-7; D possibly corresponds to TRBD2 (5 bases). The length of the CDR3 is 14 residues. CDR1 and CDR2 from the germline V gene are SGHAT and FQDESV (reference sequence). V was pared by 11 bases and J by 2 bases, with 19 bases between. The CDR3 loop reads CAFQSREQTYEQYF. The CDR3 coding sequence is TGTGCCTTCCAGTCCCGGGAACAAACCTACGAGCAGTACTTC.

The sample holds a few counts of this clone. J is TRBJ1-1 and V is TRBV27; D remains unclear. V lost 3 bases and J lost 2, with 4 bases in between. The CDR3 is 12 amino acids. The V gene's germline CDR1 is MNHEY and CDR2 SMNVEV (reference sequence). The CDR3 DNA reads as TGTGCCAGCAGTTTGGGAAACACTGAAGCTTTCTTT. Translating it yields CASSLGNTEAFF.

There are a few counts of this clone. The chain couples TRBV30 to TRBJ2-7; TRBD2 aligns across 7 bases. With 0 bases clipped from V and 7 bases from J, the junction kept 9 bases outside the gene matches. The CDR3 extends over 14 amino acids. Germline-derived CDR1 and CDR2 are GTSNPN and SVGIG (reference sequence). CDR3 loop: CAWSVSAGEFEQYF. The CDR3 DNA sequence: TGTGCCTGGAGTGTTTCCGCGGGAGAATTTGAGCAGTACTTC.

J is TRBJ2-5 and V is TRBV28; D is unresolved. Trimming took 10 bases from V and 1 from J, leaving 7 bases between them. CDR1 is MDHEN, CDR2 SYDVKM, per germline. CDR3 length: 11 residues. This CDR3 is CATQLQETQYF. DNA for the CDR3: TGTGCCACACAGCTCCAAGAGACCCAGTACTTC.

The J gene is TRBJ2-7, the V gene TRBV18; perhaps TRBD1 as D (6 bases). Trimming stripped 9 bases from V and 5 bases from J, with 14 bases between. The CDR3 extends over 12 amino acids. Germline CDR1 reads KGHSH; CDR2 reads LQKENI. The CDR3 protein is CARLGAQDEQYF. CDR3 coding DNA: TGTGCCAGACTGGGGGCGCAGGACGAGCAGTACTTC.

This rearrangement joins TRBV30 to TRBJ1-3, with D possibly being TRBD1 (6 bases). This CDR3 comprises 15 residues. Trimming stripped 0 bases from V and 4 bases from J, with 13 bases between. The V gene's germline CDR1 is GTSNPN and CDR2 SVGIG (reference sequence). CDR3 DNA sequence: TGTGCCTGGAGTGTTTCGGGGGCGCTCGGAAACACCATATATTTT. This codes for CAWSVSGALGNTIYF.

CDR3 coding DNA: TGTGCCAGCAGCGCCGGGACAGGGGTGCAGCCCCAGCATTTT. Its translation: CASSAGTGVQPQHF. The V call is TRBV11-2, the J call TRBJ1-5, with 10 bases matching TRBD1. The CDR3 has 14 residues. Germline CDR1 is SGHAT and CDR2 is FQNNGV. With 5 bases clipped from V and 7 bases from J, the junction kept 5 bases outside the gene matches.

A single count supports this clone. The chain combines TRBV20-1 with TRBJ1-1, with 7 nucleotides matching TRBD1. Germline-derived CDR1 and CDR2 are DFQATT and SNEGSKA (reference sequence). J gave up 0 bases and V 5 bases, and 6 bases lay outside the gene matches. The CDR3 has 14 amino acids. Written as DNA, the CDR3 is TGCAGTGCTGTCGAGACAGGGCTGAACACTGAAGCTTTCTTT. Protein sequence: CSAVETGLNTEAFF.

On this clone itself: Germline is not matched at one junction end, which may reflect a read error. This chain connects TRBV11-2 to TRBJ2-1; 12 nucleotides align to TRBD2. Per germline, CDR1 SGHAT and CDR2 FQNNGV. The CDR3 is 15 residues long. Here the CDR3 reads CASSGGGLAGNGQFF. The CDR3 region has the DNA TGTGCCAGCAGCGGTGGGGGACTAGCGGGCAATGGGCAGTTCTTC.

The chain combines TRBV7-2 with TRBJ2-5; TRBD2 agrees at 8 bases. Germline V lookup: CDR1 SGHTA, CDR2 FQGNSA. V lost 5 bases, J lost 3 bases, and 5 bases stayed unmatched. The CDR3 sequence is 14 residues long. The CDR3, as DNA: TGTGCCAGCAGCCTAACGGGGGGGAAAGAGACCCAGTACTTC. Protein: CASSLTGGKETQYF.

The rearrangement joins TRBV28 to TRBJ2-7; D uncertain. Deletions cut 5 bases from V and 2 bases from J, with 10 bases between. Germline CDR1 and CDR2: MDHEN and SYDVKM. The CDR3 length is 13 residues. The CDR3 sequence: CASSQGQAYEQYF. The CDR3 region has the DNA TGTGCCAGCAGTCAAGGGCAAGCCTACGAGCAGTACTTC.

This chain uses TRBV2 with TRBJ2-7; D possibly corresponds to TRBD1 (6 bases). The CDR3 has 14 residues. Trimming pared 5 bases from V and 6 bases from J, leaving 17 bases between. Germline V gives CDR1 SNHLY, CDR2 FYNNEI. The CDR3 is CASSPQGPNSEQYF. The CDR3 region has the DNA TGTGCCAGCAGTCCCCAGGGGCCAAACAGCGAGCAGTACTTC.

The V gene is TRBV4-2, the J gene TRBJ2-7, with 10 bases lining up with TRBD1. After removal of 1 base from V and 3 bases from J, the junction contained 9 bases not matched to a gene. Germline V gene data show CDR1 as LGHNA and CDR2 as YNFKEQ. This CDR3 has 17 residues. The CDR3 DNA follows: TGTGCCAGCAGCCAAGTAGTGGAGACAGGGGGCATCTACGAGCAGTACTTC. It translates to CASSQVVETGGIYEQYF.

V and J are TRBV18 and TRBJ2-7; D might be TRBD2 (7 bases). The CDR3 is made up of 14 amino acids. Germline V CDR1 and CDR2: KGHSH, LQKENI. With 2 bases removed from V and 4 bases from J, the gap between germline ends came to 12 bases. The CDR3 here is CASSPGRGGYEQYF. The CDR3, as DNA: TGTGCCAGCTCACCAGGCAGGGGAGGGTACGAGCAGTACTTC.

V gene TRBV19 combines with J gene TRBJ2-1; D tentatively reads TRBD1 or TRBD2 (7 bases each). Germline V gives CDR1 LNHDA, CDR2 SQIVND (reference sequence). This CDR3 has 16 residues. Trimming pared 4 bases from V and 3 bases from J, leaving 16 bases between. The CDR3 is CASSRRQGGIYNEQFF. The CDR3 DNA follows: TGTGCCAGTAGTAGAAGACAGGGAGGGATCTACAATGAGCAGTTCTTC.

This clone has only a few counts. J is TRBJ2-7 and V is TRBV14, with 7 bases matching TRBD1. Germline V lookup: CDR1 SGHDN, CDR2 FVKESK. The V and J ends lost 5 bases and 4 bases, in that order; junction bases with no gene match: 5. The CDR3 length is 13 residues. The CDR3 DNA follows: TGTGCCAGCAGCTTAGACAGGGAGTACGAGCAGTACTTC. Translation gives CASSLDREYEQYF.

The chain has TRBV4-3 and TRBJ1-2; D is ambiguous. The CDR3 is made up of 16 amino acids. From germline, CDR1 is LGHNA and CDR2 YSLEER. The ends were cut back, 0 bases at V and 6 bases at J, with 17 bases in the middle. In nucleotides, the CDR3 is TGCGCCAGCAGCCAAGATAGGCAGGTGCCTCGAAATGGCTACACCTTC. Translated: CASSQDRQVPRNGYTF.

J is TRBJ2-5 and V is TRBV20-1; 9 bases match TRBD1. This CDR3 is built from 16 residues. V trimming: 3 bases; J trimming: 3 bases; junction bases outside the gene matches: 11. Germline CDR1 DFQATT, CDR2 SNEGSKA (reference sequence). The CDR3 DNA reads TGCAGTGCTAGTAATCTCCGAGACAGGGGGGAAGAGACCCAGTACTTC. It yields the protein CSASNLRDRGEETQYF.

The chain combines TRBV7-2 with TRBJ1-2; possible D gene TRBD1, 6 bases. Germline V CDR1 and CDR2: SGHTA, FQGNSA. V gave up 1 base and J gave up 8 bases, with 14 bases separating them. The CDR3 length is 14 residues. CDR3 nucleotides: TGTGCCAGCAGCTTAGGAGACAGGTTCCTGGGCTACACCTTC. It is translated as CASSLGDRFLGYTF.

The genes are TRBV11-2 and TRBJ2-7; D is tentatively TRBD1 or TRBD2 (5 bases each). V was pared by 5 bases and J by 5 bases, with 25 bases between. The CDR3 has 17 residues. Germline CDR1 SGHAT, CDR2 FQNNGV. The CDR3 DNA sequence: TGTGCCAGCAGCCCGTCAGGGAACCCTATTTTCGGGAACGAGCAGTACTTC. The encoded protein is CASSPSGNPIFGNEQYF.

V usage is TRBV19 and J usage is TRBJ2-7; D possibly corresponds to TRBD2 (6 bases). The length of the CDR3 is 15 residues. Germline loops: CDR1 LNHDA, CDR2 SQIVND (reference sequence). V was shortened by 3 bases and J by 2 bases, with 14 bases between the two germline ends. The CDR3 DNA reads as TGTGCCAGTAGTATTAGTACAGGAGGGGCCTACGAGCAGTACTTC. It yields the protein CASSISTGGAYEQYF. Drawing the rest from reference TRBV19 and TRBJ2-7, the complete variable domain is DGGITQSPKYLFRKEGQNVTLSCEQNLNHDAMYWYRQDPGQGLRLIYYSQIVNDFQKGDIAEGYSVSREKKESFPLTVTSAQKNPTAFYLCASSISTGGAYEQYFGPGTRLTVT.